The 28 T cell receptor beta chains in this list originate from one sample, sequenced in a study of CD8+CD57+ T cells in acquired aplastic anemia. Researchers used genomic DNA as the template to profile TCR beta VDJ and CDR3. Each CDR3 protein gets one entry after TCRdb re-called the reads with MiXCR. This table has a few hundred thousand distinct CDR3 sequences, around 60% appearing once. The sequenced sample consisted of sorted CD4+, CD8+, or CD8+CD57+ T cells (not recorded which) from PBMCs. The receptors here all came from a human donor with severe aplastic anemia or a healthy control (not recorded which).

In this sample, this clonotype turned up many times. The chain carries TRBV2 and TRBJ1-6; TRBD1 matches at 10 bases. CDR3 length: 18 amino acids. J was trimmed by 0 bases and V by 3 bases; bases with no gene match: 5. CDR1 and CDR2 from the germline V gene are SNHLY and FYNNEI. CDR3 bases: TGTGCCAGCAGTGAGGGGGACAGGGGAAGCTCCTATAATTCACCCCTCCACTTT. This sequence encodes CASSEGDRGSSYNSPLHF.

The CDR3 bases are TGTGCCAGCGGGGGACAGGGAGGCTCCTACGAGCAGTACTTC. It specifies CASGGQGGSYEQYF. The chain is built from TRBV6-6 and TRBJ2-7, with 9 bases lining up with TRBD1. This CDR3 comprises 14 residues. The germline CDR1 and CDR2 sequences are MNHNY and SVGAGI (reference sequence). Germline trimming cut 8 bases from V and 0 bases from J; bases unmatched to any gene: 5.

J is TRBJ2-7 and V is TRBV12-3 or TRBV12-4; TRBD2 matches 9 bases. The length of the CDR3 is 14 residues. Trimming removed 5 bases from V and 2 bases from J; junction bases left unmatched: 4. CDR3 protein: CASSRLAGAYEQYF. CDR3 coding DNA: TGTGCCAGCAGTCGTTTAGCGGGGGCCTACGAGCAGTACTTC.

The chain is built from TRBV20-1 and TRBJ2-5; 11 positions agree with TRBD2. This CDR3 is 15 amino acids long. The germline CDR1 and CDR2 sequences are DFQATT and SNEGSKA (reference sequence). Trimming took 6 bases from V and 4 from J; bases not matched to a gene: 10. Here the CDR3 reads CSATTGLAGGETQYF. The CDR3 DNA is TGCAGTGCCACAACGGGGCTAGCGGGGGGAGAGACCCAGTACTTC.

With respect to this clonotype: This may arise from a read error, as a much more abundant clone is one base away. The chain employs TRBV12-3 or TRBV12-4 and TRBJ2-3; 7 nucleotides line up with TRBD2. There are 21 residues in the CDR3. The CDR3 sequence is CTSSLWLAVLAPSSSTDTQYF. CDR3 DNA: TGTACCAGCAGTTTATGGCTAGCGGTTCTCGCCCCCTCCTCTAGCACAGATACGCAGTATTTT.

This clonotype was seen a single time. The rearrangement uses TRBV7-2 and TRBJ1-6; the D is unclear. CDR3 size: 15 residues. Germline V lookup: CDR1 SGHTA, CDR2 FQGNSA. V lost 1 base and J 10 bases, leaving 14 bases between the germline ends. CDR3 sequence (DNA): TGTGCCAGCAGCTTAGTTGCGTCTCACGGATCACCCCTCCACTTT. This sequence encodes CASSLVASHGSPLHF.

The V call is TRBV7-8, the J call TRBJ2-7; 11 positions match TRBD2. V shed 5 bases, J shed 4 bases, and the junction held 7 bases outside the gene matches. The CDR3 runs to 15 residues. Germline loops: CDR1 SGHVS, CDR2 FQNEAQ. The CDR3 bases are TGTGCCAGCAGCCCACTTAGCGGGAGGGCATACGAGCAGTACTTC. Translation: CASSPLSGRAYEQYF. Full variable domain (rest looked up from reference TRBV7-8 and TRBJ2-7): GAGVSQSPRYKVAKRGQDVALRCDPISGHVSLFWYQQALGQGPEFLTYFQNEAQLDKSGLPSDRFFAERPEGSVSTLKIQRTQQEDSAVYLCASSPLSGRAYEQYFGPGTRLTVT.

The CDR3 DNA is TGTGCCACCAGTGATAGTACATATGGGGGGATTAATGAGCAGTTCTTC. Encoded protein: CATSDSTYGGINEQFF. The V gene is TRBV24-1, the J gene TRBJ2-1, with D maybe TRBD2 (6 bases). Germline V gene data show CDR1 as KGHDR and CDR2 as SFDVKD. This CDR3 has 16 amino acids. V lost 3 bases, J lost 7 bases, and 18 bases lay in between.

V gene TRBV10-3 combines with J gene TRBJ2-5; 9 nucleotides align to TRBD1. J lost 0 bases, V lost 10 bases, and 9 bases had no gene match. Germline CDR1 is ENHRY and CDR2 is SYGVKD. The CDR3 sequence is 15 residues long. This chain's CDR3 is CATGQGGGDQETQYF. CDR3 DNA: TGTGCCACGGGACAGGGAGGAGGGGACCAAGAGACCCAGTACTTC.

This clonotype has a count of ten or more. This chain joins TRBV29-1 and TRBJ2-1, with a possible D match to TRBD1 (6 bases). CDR1 and CDR2 (germline): SQVTM, ANQGSEA. The V gene lost 7 bases and the J gene lost 4 bases, with 11 bases spanning the gap. The CDR3 runs 12 residues. This chain's CDR3 is CSDLGGYNEQFF. The DNA of the CDR3 is TGCAGCGACTTAGGGGGTTACAATGAGCAGTTCTTC.

The genes are TRBV10-3 and TRBJ2-7; 7 bases are shared with TRBD1. The germline V gene encodes CDR1 ENHRY and CDR2 SYGVKD. The V and J ends lost 3 bases and 7 bases, in that order; junction bases with no gene match: 9. The CDR3 sequence is 14 residues long. The CDR3 nucleotides read TGTGCCATCAGTGATCCGGGACAGTCGAGGGAGCAGTACTTC. It encodes CAISDPGQSREQYF.

This clonotype was found many times. The J gene is TRBJ2-1, the V gene TRBV20-1, with a weak D call TRBD2 (5 bases). This CDR3 has 14 residues. Per the germline V gene, CDR1 is DFQATT and CDR2 is SNEGSKA (reference sequence). Trimming pared 1 base from V and 0 bases from J, leaving 7 bases between. CDR3 protein: CSARVGNSYNEQFF. The CDR3, as DNA: TGCAGTGCTAGAGTCGGGAACTCCTACAATGAGCAGTTCTTC.

The rearrangement joins TRBV19 to TRBJ1-5; 7 bases are a match to TRBD1. V was pared by 4 bases and J by 7 bases, with 10 bases of the junction left unmatched. The CDR3 consists of 15 residues. CDR1 and CDR2 from the germline V gene are LNHDA and SQIVND (reference sequence). CDR3 in DNA: TGTGCCAGTAGTACGACAGGGAGGGTAGGCCAGCCCCAGCATTTT. This sequence encodes CASSTTGRVGQPQHF.

A note on this clonotype: A much larger clone is a single base away; this may be a read error. The chain couples TRBV19 to TRBJ2-7; 8 nucleotides agree with TRBD1. Per germline, CDR1 LNHDA and CDR2 SQIVND (reference sequence). The CDR3 length is 14 residues. CDR3 DNA sequence: TGTGCGATCAGCCCCAGGGGGCTTAGGAACGAGCGGTACTTC. Its translation: CAISPRGLRNERYF.

The CDR3 spells CASSEDLRPGEQYF. The DNA of the CDR3 is TGTGCCAGCAGTGAGGACCTCCGGCCGGGGGAGCAGTACTTC. The chain couples TRBV2 to TRBJ2-7, with D tentatively TRBD2 (5 bases). This CDR3 has 14 residues. With 3 bases removed from V and 7 bases from J, the gap between germline ends came to 16 bases. Looked up from germline, CDR1 is SNHLY and CDR2 is FYNNEI.

This chain links TRBV10-2 with TRBJ2-7; D is perhaps TRBD2 (5 bases). Trimming pared 7 bases from V and 6 bases from J, leaving 16 bases between. The germline V gene has CDR1 WSHSY and CDR2 SAAADI. This CDR3 contains 13 residues. For the CDR3, the DNA is TGCGCCAGCACAGTGTACTTGAGGGCCGAGCAGTACTTC. Translating gives CASTVYLRAEQYF.

About this clonotype: One junction end does not reproduce the germline sequence, and a read error may be involved. CDR3 DNA sequence: TGCGCCAGCAGCAATGGACAGAATAATTCACCCCTCCACTTT. Its protein product is CASSNGQNNSPLHF. The genes are TRBV7-9 and TRBJ1-6; D is perhaps TRBD1 (6 bases). This CDR3 region has 14 residues. Germline V CDR1 and CDR2: SEHNR, FQNEAQ (reference sequence).

The chain's CDR3 is CSARRTRDSPLHF. In nucleotides, the CDR3 is TGCAGTGCTCGACGGACAAGGGATTCACCCCTCCACTTT. The J gene is TRBJ1-6, the V gene TRBV20-1; the D gene is possibly TRBD1 (5 bases). V gave up 5 bases and J gave up 8 bases, with 13 bases separating them. In germline, CDR1 is DFQATT, CDR2 SNEGSKA (reference sequence). This CDR3 is 13 amino acids long.

This clonotype was seen only a few times. The chain is built from TRBV5-5 and TRBJ2-1; D gene unclear. The CDR3 is made up of 15 amino acids. V was shortened by 0 bases and J by 2 bases, with 9 bases between the two germline ends. Germline CDR1 SGHKS, CDR2 YYEKEE (reference sequence). CDR3 nucleotides: TGTGCCAGCAGCTTGGGACTCCTTCCCTACAATGAGCAGTTCTTC. It specifies CASSLGLLPYNEQFF.

This clonotype occurred many times. V and J are TRBV5-1 and TRBJ1-4; TRBD1 aligns across 7 bases. CDR3 length: 14 amino acids. J lost 7 bases, V lost 0 bases, and 3 bases had no gene match. Germline CDR1 is SGHRS and CDR2 is YFSETQ. CDR3 DNA: TGCGCCAGCAGCTTGGAGACAGGGCGTGAAAAACTGTTTTTT. Translated, it gives CASSLETGREKLFF.

The table lists this clonotype with many counts. The rearrangement links TRBV7-9 to TRBJ2-3; TRBD2 matches at 13 bases. The V and J ends lost 0 bases and 0 bases, in that order; junction bases with no gene match: 3. CDR1 and CDR2 from the germline V gene are SEHNR and FQNEAQ (reference sequence). The CDR3 extends over 18 amino acids. The DNA of the CDR3 is TGTGCCAGCAGCTTAGCCAGACTAGCGGGGGGAAGCACAGATACGCAGTATTTT. Protein sequence: CASSLARLAGGSTDTQYF.

The sample holds many counts of this clonotype. The rearrangement links TRBV5-6 to TRBJ1-5; D is unresolved. The CDR3 totals 16 residues. V was pared by 3 bases and J by 2 bases, with 15 bases between. Germline CDR1 SGHDT, CDR2 YYEEEE. CDR3: CASSSSARWGNQPQHF. Here the CDR3 DNA reads TGTGCCAGCAGCTCTTCGGCGCGGTGGGGCAATCAGCCCCAGCATTTT. The variable domain in full, completed from reference TRBV5-6 and TRBJ1-5, reads DAGVTQSPTHLIKTRGQQVTLRCSPKSGHDTVSWYQQALGQGPQFIFQYYEEEERQRGNFPDRFSGHQFPNYSSELNVNALLLGDSALYLCASSSSARWGNQPQHFGDGTRLSIL.

V gene TRBV24-1 combines with J gene TRBJ2-7, with 9 bases that match TRBD1. CDR1 is KGHDR and CDR2 is SFDVKD in the germline V gene. The CDR3 has 14 residues. V lost 11 bases to trimming and J lost 3 bases; unmatched junction nucleotides: 10. CDR3 amino acids: CASGTGTGIYEQYF. DNA for the CDR3: TGTGCCAGCGGTACCGGGACAGGGATCTACGAGCAGTACTTC.

The chain recombines TRBV20-1 with TRBJ1-5, with D possibly matching TRBD1 (6 bases). The DNA end is more similar to TRBJ2-3, so the J call may be wrong. CDR1 and CDR2 (germline): DFQATT, SNEGSKA (reference sequence). The CDR3 consists of 14 residues. CDR3 sequence reads: CSAFSQGGTDTQYF. The DNA for the CDR3 is TGCAGTGCTTTCTCACAGGGTGGGACAGATACGCAGTATTTT.

V gene TRBV7-2 combines with J gene TRBJ1-5; 8 bases match TRBD1. V shed 2 bases, J shed 4 bases, and the junction held 7 bases outside the gene matches. Germline CDR1 and CDR2: SGHTA and FQGNSA. The CDR3 extends over 16 amino acids. The CDR3 is CASSLRQGASNQPQHF. The CDR3 coding sequence is TGTGCCAGCAGCTTACGGCAGGGGGCCTCTAATCAGCCCCAGCATTTT.

The V call is TRBV20-1, the J call TRBJ2-7, with 13 bases aligning to TRBD2. The CDR3 is made up of 14 amino acids. Germline V gene data show CDR1 as DFQATT and CDR2 as SNEGSKA (reference sequence). The trim removed 4 bases at V and 3 bases at J, leaving 3 bases unmatched. The CDR3 loop reads CSAKTSGGFYEQYF. CDR3 DNA: TGCAGTGCTAAGACTAGCGGGGGGTTCTACGAGCAGTACTTC.

This clonotype turned up a few times. The chain uses TRBV30 and TRBJ1-4; D is unclear. The V end was cut by 5 bases, the J end by 7 bases, with 17 bases between. Germline lookup yields CDR1 GTSNPN and CDR2 SVGIG (reference sequence). The CDR3 is 14 amino acids. CDR3 DNA: TGTGCCTGGGCTCAATGGGGAGGTGTTGAAAAACTGTTTTTT. It is translated as CAWAQWGGVEKLFF.

This clonotype was picked up many times. This chain links TRBV19 with TRBJ2-1; 10 bases agree with TRBD2. The trim removed 3 bases at V and 3 bases at J, leaving 8 bases unmatched. This CDR3 is 17 amino acids long. CDR1 and CDR2 from the germline V gene are LNHDA and SQIVND (reference sequence). The CDR3 nucleotides read TGTGCCAGTAGTATCGTAAACGGACTAGCGGACTACAATGAGCAGTTCTTC. As protein: CASSIVNGLADYNEQFF.